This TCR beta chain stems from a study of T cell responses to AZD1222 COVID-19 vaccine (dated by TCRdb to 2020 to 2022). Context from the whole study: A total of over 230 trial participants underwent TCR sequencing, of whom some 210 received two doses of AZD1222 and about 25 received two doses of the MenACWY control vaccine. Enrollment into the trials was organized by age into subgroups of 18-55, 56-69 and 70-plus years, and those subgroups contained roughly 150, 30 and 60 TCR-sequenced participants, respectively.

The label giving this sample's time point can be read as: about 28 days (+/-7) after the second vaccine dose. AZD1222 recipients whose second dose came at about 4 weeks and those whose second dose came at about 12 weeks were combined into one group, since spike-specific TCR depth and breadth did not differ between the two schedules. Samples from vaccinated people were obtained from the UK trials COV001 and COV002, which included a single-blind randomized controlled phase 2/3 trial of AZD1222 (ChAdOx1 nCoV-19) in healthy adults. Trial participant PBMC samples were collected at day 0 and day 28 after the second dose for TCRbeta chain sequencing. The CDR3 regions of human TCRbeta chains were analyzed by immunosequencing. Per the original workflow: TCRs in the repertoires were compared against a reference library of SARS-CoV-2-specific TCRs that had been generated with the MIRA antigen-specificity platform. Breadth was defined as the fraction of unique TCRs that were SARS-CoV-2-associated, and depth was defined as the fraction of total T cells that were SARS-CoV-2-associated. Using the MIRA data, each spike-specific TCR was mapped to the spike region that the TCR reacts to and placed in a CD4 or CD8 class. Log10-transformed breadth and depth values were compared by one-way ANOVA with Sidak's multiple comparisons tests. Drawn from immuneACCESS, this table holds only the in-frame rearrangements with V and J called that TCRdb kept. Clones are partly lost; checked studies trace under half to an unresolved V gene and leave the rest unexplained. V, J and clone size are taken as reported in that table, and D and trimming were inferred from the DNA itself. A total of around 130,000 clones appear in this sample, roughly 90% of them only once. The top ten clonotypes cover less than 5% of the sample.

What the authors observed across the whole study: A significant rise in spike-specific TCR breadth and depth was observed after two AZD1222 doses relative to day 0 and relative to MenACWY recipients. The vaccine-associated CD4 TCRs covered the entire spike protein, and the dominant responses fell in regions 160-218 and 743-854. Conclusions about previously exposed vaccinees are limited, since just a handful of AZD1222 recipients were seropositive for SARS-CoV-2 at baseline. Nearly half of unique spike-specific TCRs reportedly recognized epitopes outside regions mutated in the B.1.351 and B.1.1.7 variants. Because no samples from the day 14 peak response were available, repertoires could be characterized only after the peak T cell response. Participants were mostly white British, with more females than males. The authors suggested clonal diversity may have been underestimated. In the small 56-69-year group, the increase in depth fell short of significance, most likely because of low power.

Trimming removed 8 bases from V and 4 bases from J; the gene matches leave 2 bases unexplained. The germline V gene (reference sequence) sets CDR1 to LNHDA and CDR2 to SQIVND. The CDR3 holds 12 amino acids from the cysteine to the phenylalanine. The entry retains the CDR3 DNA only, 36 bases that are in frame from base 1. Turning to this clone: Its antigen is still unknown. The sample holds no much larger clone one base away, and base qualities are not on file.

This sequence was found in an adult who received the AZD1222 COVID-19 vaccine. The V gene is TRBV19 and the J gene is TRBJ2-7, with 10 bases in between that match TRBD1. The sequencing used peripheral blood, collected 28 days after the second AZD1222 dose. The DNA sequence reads TGTGCCAGTCGGGACAGGGGATACGAGCAGTACTTC. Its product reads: CASRDRGYEQYF.